The 23 T cell receptor beta chains reported below all come from one sample, sequenced in a study of OX40 agonist ivuxolimab in advanced cancers. Sequencing was performed with immunoSEQ multiplex PCR; in TCRdb, only in-frame clones are kept and a portion is missing. Found here are 13,000 or so clones, approximately 78% of them singletons; the top ten hold about 40%. This sample comprised CD4+ or CD8+ T cells sorted from blood, obtained in a trial of the OX40 agonist ivuxolimab. These receptors were taken from an adult with an advanced solid tumor such as melanoma, head and neck, liver or kidney cancer.

The chain couples TRBV11-2 to TRBJ1-2, with 7 bases fitting TRBD1. J gave up 5 bases and V 5 bases, and 5 bases lay outside the gene matches. Germline values: CDR1 SGHAT, CDR2 FQNNGV. CDR3 size: 13 residues. The CDR3 nucleotides are TGTGCCAGCAGCCCGACAGGGACATATGGCTACACCTTC. Its protein product is CASSPTGTYGYTF.

There are many counts of this clone. The chain uses TRBV21-1 and TRBJ2-5; TRBD1 is taken as the D call from the table, unchecked against the DNA. TRBV21-1 constitutes a pseudogene. The CDR3 contains 11 residues. The CDR3, as DNA: TGTGCCAGCTCGCAGTACGCGACCCAGTACTTC. Translating gives CASSQYATQYF.

This chain links TRBV28 with TRBJ2-1, with 9 bases identical to TRBD1. This CDR3 has 16 amino acids. CDR1 and CDR2 from the germline V gene are MDHEN and SYDVKM. The junction had 12 bases not matched to a gene; V was cut back by 4 bases and J by 8 bases. This chain's CDR3 is CASSSTGTGINDEQFF. The CDR3 nucleotides read TGTGCCAGCAGTTCGACCGGGACAGGGATTAATGATGAGCAGTTCTTC.

The chain employs TRBV27 and TRBJ1-1, with a tentative D call TRBD1 (6 bases). Germline V gene data show CDR1 as MNHEY and CDR2 as SMNVEV (reference sequence). V lost 5 bases and J 7 bases, leaving 11 bases between the germline ends. This CDR3 contains 12 residues. CDR3 coding DNA: TGTGCCAGCAGTCTGGACAGACGTGAAGCTTTCTTT. Translation gives CASSLDRREAFF.

The chain couples TRBV5-6 to TRBJ2-1; D gene ambiguous. Germline values: CDR1 SGHDT, CDR2 YYEEEE. This CDR3 comprises 13 residues. V lost 5 bases and J lost 4, with 10 bases in between. For the CDR3, the DNA is TGTGCCAGCAGTTGGACGGCATACAATGAGCAGTTCTTC. Protein product: CASSWTAYNEQFF.

This clone was seen a handful of times. Sequence at one end of the junction differs from germline and may be a read error. V is TRBV9 and J is TRBJ2-2; weak D call: TRBD2 (5 bases). The germline V gene has CDR1 SGDLS and CDR2 YYNGEE. The CDR3 is made up of 14 amino acids. The DNA of the CDR3 is TGTGCCAGCAGCGTAGCCGGGAACGCCGGGGAGCTGTTTTTT. Protein sequence: CASSVAGNAGELFF.

The chain couples TRBV28 to TRBJ2-1, with 11 bases identical to TRBD2. Germline V gene sequence: CDR1 MDHEN, CDR2 SYDVKM. The CDR3 extends over 16 amino acids. Unmatched junction bases numbered 13, after V lost 7 bases and J lost 8 bases. The CDR3 spells CASTTALAGGPDEQFF. The CDR3 DNA reads TGTGCCAGCACCACGGCGTTAGCGGGAGGGCCAGATGAGCAGTTCTTC.

This chain connects TRBV13 to TRBJ1-5; D call uncertain. Trimming removed 3 bases from V and 6 bases from J, with 12 bases in between. Germline V gives CDR1 PRHDT, CDR2 FYEKMQ (reference sequence). The CDR3 is 14 amino acids. The CDR3: CASSFKAGGQPQHF. CDR3 in DNA: TGTGCCAGCAGCTTCAAGGCTGGCGGTCAGCCCCAGCATTTT. Complete variable domain (other parts from reference TRBV13 and TRBJ1-5): AAGVIQSPRHLIKEKRETATLKCYPIPRHDTVYWYQQGPGQDPQFLISFYEKMQSDKGSIPDRFSAQQFSDYHSELNMSSLELGDSALYFCASSFKAGGQPQHFGDGTRLSIL.

The J gene is TRBJ2-7, the V gene TRBV19; D is undetermined. Germline CDR1 is LNHDA and CDR2 is SQIVND (reference sequence). The CDR3 runs 13 residues. V shed 3 bases and J shed 4 bases, with 10 bases lying between them. CDR3 region: CASSMGTSYEQYF. CDR3 in DNA: TGTGCCAGTAGTATGGGAACTTCGTACGAGCAGTACTTC.

The chain employs TRBV5-1 and TRBJ2-7; a weak D match, TRBD1 (5 bases). Deletions cut 5 bases from V and 4 bases from J, with 19 bases between. The CDR3 runs 15 residues. Germline-derived CDR1 and CDR2 are SGHRS and YFSETQ. The CDR3, as DNA: TGCGCCAGCAGACTTGAACAGGACCTCCCTTACGAGCAGTACTTC. Translating it yields CASRLEQDLPYEQYF.

V usage is TRBV6-5 and J usage is TRBJ1-4; 8 positions match TRBD1. Germline CDR1 and CDR2: MNHEY and SVGAGI. Trimming took 0 bases from V and 8 from J; bases not matched to a gene: 5. The CDR3 loop spans 15 amino acids. The CDR3 region is CASSYSTGAGEKLFF. The CDR3 DNA reads as TGTGCCAGCAGTTACTCGACAGGGGCAGGAGAAAAACTGTTTTTT.

J is TRBJ2-1 and V is TRBV14; possibly TRBD1 for D (6 bases). The germline V gene encodes CDR1 SGHDN and CDR2 FVKESK. Trimming removed 3 bases at V and 10 bases at J, with 16 bases between. The CDR3 is made up of 14 amino acids. CDR3 in DNA: TGTGCCAGCAGCCAGGGGACGGCCGACAGGGAGCAGTTCTTC. Protein sequence: CASSQGTADREQFF.

The sample holds a few counts of this clone. As DNA, the CDR3 is TGTGCCACCAGCCAGGGAGGCAATCAGCCCCAGCATTTT. Amino acids: CATSQGGNQPQHF. The chain recombines TRBV15 with TRBJ1-5; D might be TRBD1 (5 bases). V lost 5 bases, J lost 2 bases, and 7 bases lay in between. This CDR3 contains 13 residues. Germline V gene data show CDR1 as LNHNV and CDR2 as YYDKDF (reference sequence).

J is TRBJ2-7 and V is TRBV30; the D gene is possibly TRBD1 (7 bases). The CDR3 totals 14 residues. The germline gives CDR1 GTSNPN, CDR2 SVGIG (reference sequence). The CDR3 protein is CAFAGGTEFYEQYF. In DNA form, the CDR3 reads TGTGCTTTCGCTGGAGGGACAGAGTTTTACGAGCAGTACTTC. The whole variable domain, filled in from reference TRBV30 and TRBJ2-7, reads SQTIHQWPATLVQPVGSPLSLECTVEGTSNPNLYWYRQAAGRGLQLLFYSVGIGQISSEVPQNLSASRPQDRQFILSSKKLLLSDSGFYLCAFAGGTEFYEQYFGPGTRLTVT.

The chain uses TRBV5-1 and TRBJ2-1; TRBD2 aligns across 10 bases. The CDR3 is 14 amino acids. V shed 1 base, J shed 5 bases, and the junction held 0 bases outside the gene matches. CDR1 is SGHRS and CDR2 is YFSETQ in the germline V gene. CDR3 sequence: CASSLTSGDNEQFF. CDR3 coding DNA: TGCGCCAGCAGCTTGACTAGCGGGGACAATGAGCAGTTCTTC.

The CDR3 nucleotides read TGTGCCAGCAGCGGGGACCGGGACAGACTCTATGGCTACACCTTC. Its translation: CASSGDRDRLYGYTF. This chain joins TRBV7-2 and TRBJ1-2; TRBD1 agrees at 7 bases. This CDR3 spans 15 amino acids. Germline lookup yields CDR1 SGHTA and CDR2 FQGNSA. The ends lost 5 bases at V and 4 bases at J; junction bases unmatched: 10.

The genes are TRBV11-2 and TRBJ2-3, with D perhaps matching TRBD1 (6 bases). The V gene lost 1 base and the J gene lost 0 bases, with 14 bases spanning the gap. Germline assignment: CDR1 SGHAT and CDR2 FQNNGV. This CDR3 comprises 17 residues. Here the CDR3 DNA reads TGTGCCAGCAGCTTAGGTAGGGGGTCTTCTAGCACAGATACGCAGTATTTT. This encodes CASSLGRGSSSTDTQYF.

The chain carries TRBV28 and TRBJ2-5, with no clear D. CDR1 and CDR2 from the germline V gene are MDHEN and SYDVKM. Trimming left V 8 bases short and J 0 bases short, with 13 bases between. This CDR3 contains 14 residues. CDR3 bases: TGTGCCAGCTCTCCCCCCGGGTACCAAGAGACCCAGTACTTC. Its translation: CASSPPGYQETQYF.

V usage is TRBV15 and J usage is TRBJ2-7, with D tentatively TRBD1 (6 bases). The germline V and J ends were trimmed by 2 bases and 0 bases, with 8 bases remaining between them. Germline assignment: CDR1 LNHNV and CDR2 YYDKDF (reference sequence). The CDR3 is made up of 14 amino acids. CDR3 residues: CATSRTDSSYEQYF. The DNA for the CDR3 is TGTGCCACCAGCAGAACGGACAGCTCCTACGAGCAGTACTTC. Using reference TRBV15 and TRBJ2-7 for the parts outside the CDR3, the full variable domain is DAMVIQNPRYQVTQFGKPVTLSCSQTLNHNVMYWYQQKSSQAPKLLFHYYDKDFNNEADTPDNFQSRRPNTSFCFLDIRSPGLGDTAMYLCATSRTDSSYEQYFGPGTRLTVT.

This chain uses TRBV28 with TRBJ2-1; the D is unclear. This CDR3 region has 13 residues. V shed 5 bases and J shed 5 bases, with 10 bases lying between them. Germline-derived CDR1 and CDR2 are MDHEN and SYDVKM. The CDR3 region has the DNA TGTGCCAGCAGTCCTCCGCTGCACAATGAGCAGTTCTTC. Protein product: CASSPPLHNEQFF.

Points on this clone: One end of the junction does not line up with germline, which may come from a read error. The V call is TRBV6-1, the J call TRBJ2-7; D is possibly TRBD2 (6 bases). The CDR3 sequence is 13 residues long. Germline loops: CDR1 MNHNS, CDR2 SASEGT. As DNA, the CDR3 is TGTGCCAGCAGTTTAAGCGGGTCCTCCGAGCAGTACTTC. It codes for CASSLSGSSEQYF.

This rearrangement joins TRBV11-2 to TRBJ2-5, with D hard to call. Trimming pared 5 bases from V and 4 bases from J, leaving 5 bases between. The length of the CDR3 is 11 residues. The V gene's germline CDR1 is SGHAT and CDR2 FQNNGV. This CDR3 reads CASSHLETQYF. The DNA of the CDR3 is TGTGCCAGCAGCCACTTAGAGACCCAGTACTTC.

In this sample, this clone turned up once. The chain employs TRBV7-3 and TRBJ2-3; TRBD2 aligns across 8 bases. The germline CDR1 and CDR2 sequences are SGHTA and FQGTGA. The length of the CDR3 is 18 residues. V lost 0 bases and J lost 2; bases outside the gene matches: 10. CDR3 protein: CASSLTGLAGGITDTQYF. The DNA of the CDR3 is TGTGCCAGCAGCTTAACAGGGCTAGCGGGTGGAATCACAGATACGCAGTATTTT. The full variable domain, with the rest looked up from reference TRBV7-3 and TRBJ2-3, is GAGVSQTPSNKVTEKGKYVELRCDPISGHTALYWYRQSLGQGPEFLIYFQGTGAADDSGLPNDRFFAVRPEGSVSTLKIQRTERGDSAVYLCASSLTGLAGGITDTQYFGPGTRLTVL.